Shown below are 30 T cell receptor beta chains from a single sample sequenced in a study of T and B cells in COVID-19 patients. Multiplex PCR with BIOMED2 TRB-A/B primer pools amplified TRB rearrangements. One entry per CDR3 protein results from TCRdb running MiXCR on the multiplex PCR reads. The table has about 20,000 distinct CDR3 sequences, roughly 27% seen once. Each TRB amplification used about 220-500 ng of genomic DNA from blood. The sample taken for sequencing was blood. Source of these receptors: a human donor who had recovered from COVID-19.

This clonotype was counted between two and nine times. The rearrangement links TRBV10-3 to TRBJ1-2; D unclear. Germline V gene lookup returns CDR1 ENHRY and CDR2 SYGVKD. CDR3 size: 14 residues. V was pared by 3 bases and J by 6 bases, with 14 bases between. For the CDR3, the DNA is TGTGCCATCAGTGACAGAGGGAGATCGGATGGCTACACCTTC. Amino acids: CAISDRGRSDGYTF.

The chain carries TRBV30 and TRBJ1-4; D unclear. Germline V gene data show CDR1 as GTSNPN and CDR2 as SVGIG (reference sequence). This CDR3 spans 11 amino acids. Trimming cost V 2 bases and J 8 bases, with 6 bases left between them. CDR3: CAWSLYEKLFF. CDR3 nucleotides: TGTGCCTGGAGTCTGTACGAAAAACTGTTTTTT. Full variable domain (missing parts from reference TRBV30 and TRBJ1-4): SQTIHQWPATLVQPVGSPLSLECTVEGTSNPNLYWYRQAAGRGLQLLFYSVGIGQISSEVPQNLSASRPQDRQFILSSKKLLLSDSGFYLCAWSLYEKLFFGSGTQLSVL.

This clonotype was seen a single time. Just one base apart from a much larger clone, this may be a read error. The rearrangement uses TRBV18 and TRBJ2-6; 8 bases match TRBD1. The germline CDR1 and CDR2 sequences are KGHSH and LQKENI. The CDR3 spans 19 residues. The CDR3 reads CASLPRGQGMESGANVLTF. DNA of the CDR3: TGTGCCAGCTTACCACGCGGACAGGGAATGGAATCTGGGGCCAACGTCCTGACTTTC.

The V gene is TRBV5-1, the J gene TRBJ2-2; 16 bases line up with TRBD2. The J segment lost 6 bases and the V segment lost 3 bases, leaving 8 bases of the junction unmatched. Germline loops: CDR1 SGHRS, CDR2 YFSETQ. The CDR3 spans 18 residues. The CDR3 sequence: CASSYGTSGRAGAGELFF. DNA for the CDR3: TGCGCCAGCAGCTACGGGACTAGCGGGAGGGCCGGGGCCGGGGAGCTGTTTTTT. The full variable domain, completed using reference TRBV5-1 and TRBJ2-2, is KAGVTQTPRYLIKTRGQQVTLSCSPISGHRSVSWYQQTPGQGLQFLFEYFSETQRNKGNFPGRFSGRQFSNSRSEMNVSTLELGDSALYLCASSYGTSGRAGAGELFFGEGSRLTVL.

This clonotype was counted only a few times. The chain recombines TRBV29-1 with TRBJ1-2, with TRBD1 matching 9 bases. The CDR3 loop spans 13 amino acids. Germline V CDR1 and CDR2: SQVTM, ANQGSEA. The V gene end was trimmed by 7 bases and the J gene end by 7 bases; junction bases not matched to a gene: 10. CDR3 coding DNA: TGCAGCGCCCGGGACAGGGAGCGGGTTGGCTACACCTTC. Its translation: CSARDRERVGYTF.

CDR3 region: CAWSPLSNGQPQHF. The CDR3 region has the DNA TGTGCCTGGAGTCCACTTAGCAACGGTCAGCCCCAGCATTTT. The V call is TRBV30, the J call TRBJ1-5; no definite D call. V was pared by 2 bases and J by 6 bases, with 14 bases between. This CDR3 is 14 amino acids long. Germline CDR1 is GTSNPN and CDR2 is SVGIG (reference sequence).

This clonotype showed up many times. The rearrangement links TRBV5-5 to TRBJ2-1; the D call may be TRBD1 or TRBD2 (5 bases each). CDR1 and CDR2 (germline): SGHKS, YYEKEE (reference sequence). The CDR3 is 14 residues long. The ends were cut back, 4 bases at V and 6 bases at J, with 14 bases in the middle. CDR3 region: CASSPDGAGNEQFF. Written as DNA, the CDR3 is TGTGCCAGCAGCCCTGACGGGGCGGGCAATGAGCAGTTCTTC. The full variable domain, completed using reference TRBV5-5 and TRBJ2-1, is DAGVTQSPTHLIKTRGQQVTLRCSPISGHKSVSWYQQVLGQGPQFIFQYYEKEERGRGNFPDRFSARQFPNYSSELNVNALLLGDSALYLCASSPDGAGNEQFFGPGTRLTVL.

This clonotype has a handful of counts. In nucleotides, the CDR3 is TGTGCCAGCAGCGAGGGACAGAACACTGAAGCTTTCTTT. Its protein is CASSEGQNTEAFF. The chain uses TRBV6-4 and TRBJ1-1, with D possibly TRBD1 on 6 matching bases. CDR1 MRHNA and CDR2 SNTAGT come from the germline V gene. V dropped 6 bases and J dropped 1 base, with 9 bases sitting between them. The CDR3 spans 13 residues.

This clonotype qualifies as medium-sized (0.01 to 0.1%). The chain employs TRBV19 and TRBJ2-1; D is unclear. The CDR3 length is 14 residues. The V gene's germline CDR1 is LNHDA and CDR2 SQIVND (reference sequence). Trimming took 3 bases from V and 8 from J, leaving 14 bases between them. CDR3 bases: TGTGCCAGTAGTATTCAATTAGTTACCGATGAGCAGTTCTTC. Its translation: CASSIQLVTDEQFF.

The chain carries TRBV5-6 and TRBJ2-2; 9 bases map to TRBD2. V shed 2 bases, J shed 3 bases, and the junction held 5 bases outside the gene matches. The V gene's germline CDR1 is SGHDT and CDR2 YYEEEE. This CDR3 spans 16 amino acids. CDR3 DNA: TGTGCCAGCAGCTTAGGTCTAGCGGGATACACCGGGGAGCTGTTTTTT. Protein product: CASSLGLAGYTGELFF. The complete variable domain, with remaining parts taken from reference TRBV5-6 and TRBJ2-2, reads DAGVTQSPTHLIKTRGQQVTLRCSPKSGHDTVSWYQQALGQGPQFIFQYYEEEERQRGNFPDRFSGHQFPNYSSELNVNALLLGDSALYLCASSLGLAGYTGELFFGEGSRLTVL.

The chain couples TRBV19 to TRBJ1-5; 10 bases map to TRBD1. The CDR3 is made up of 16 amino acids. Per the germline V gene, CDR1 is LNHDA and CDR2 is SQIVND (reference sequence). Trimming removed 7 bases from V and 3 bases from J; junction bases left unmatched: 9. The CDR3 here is CASTLRGQGNNQPQHF. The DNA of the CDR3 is TGTGCCAGTACTCTCAGGGGACAGGGGAACAATCAGCCCCAGCATTTT.

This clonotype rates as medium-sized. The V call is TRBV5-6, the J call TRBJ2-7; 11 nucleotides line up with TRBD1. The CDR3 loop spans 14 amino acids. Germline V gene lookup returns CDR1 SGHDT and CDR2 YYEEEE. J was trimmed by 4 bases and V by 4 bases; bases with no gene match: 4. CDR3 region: CASSKGQGVYEQYF. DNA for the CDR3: TGTGCCAGCAGCAAGGGACAGGGGGTATACGAGCAGTACTTC.

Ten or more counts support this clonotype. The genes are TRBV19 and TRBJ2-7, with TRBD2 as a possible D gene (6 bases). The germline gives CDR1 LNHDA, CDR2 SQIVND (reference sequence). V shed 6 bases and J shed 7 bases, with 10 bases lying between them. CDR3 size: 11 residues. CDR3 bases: TGTGCCAGTAGCAACGGGGGAGAGCAGTACTTC. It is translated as CASSNGGEQYF.

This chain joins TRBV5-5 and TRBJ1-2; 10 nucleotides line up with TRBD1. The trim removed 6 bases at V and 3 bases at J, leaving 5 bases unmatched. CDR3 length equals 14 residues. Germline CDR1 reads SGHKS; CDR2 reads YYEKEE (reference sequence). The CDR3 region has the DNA TGTGCCAGCACTAGGACAGGGGGTGACTATGGCTACACCTTC. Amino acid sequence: CASTRTGGDYGYTF.

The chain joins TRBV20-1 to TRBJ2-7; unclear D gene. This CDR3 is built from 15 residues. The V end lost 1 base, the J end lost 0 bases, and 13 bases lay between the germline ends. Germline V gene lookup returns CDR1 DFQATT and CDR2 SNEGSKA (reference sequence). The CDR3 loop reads CSARVTRLASYEQYF. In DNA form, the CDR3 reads TGCAGTGCTAGAGTCACCAGGTTAGCCTCCTACGAGCAGTACTTC.

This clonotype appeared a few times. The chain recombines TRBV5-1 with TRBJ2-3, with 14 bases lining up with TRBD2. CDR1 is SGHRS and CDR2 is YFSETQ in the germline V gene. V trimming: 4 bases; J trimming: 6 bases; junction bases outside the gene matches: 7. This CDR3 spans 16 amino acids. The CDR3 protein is CASSLTSGGARDTQYF. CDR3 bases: TGCGCCAGCAGCCTGACTAGCGGGGGGGCGCGGGATACGCAGTATTTT.

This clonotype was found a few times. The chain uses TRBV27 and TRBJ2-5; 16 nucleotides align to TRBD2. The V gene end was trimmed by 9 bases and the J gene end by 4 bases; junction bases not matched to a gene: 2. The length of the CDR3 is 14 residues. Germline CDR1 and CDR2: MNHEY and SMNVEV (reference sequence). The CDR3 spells CASGTSGRAETQYF. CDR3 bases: TGTGCCAGTGGGACTAGCGGGAGGGCAGAGACCCAGTACTTC.

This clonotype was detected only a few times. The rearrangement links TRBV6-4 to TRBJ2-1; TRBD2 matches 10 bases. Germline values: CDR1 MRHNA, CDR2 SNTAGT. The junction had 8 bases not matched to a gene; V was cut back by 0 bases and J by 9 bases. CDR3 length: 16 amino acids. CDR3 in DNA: TGTGCCAGCAGTGACTCGGGGGTAGCGGGAGGCGCTGAGCAGTTCTTC. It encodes CASSDSGVAGGAEQFF.

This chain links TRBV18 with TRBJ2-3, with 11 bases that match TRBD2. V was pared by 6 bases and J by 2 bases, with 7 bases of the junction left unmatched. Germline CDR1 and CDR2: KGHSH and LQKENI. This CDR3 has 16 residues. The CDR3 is CASSPIAGGFTDTQYF. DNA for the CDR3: TGTGCCAGCTCTCCCATAGCGGGAGGGTTCACAGATACGCAGTATTTT.

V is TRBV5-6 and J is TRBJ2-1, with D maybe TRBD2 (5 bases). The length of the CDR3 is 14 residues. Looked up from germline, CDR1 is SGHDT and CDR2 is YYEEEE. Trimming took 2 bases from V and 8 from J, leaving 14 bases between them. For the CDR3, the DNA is TGTGCCAGCAGCTTTCGGGGAGCGATTGATGAGCAGTTCTTC. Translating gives CASSFRGAIDEQFF.

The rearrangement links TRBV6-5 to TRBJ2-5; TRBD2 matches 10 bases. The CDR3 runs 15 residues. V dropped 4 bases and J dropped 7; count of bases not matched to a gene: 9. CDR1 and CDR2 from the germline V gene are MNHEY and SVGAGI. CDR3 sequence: CASSSGVAGGTTQYF. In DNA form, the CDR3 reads TGTGCCAGCAGTTCCGGAGTAGCGGGGGGCACGACCCAGTACTTC.

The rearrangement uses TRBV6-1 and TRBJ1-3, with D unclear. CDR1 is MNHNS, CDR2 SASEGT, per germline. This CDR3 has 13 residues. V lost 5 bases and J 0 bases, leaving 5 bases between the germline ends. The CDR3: CASSYASGNTIYF. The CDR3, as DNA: TGTGCCAGCAGTTACGCCTCTGGAAACACCATATATTTT.

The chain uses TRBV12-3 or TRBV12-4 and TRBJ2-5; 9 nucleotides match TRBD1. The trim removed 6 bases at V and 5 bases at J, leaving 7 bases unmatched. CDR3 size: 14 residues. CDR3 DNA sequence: TGTGCCAGCAGGGGGGGACAGGGTAAGGAGACCCAGTACTTC. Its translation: CASRGGQGKETQYF.

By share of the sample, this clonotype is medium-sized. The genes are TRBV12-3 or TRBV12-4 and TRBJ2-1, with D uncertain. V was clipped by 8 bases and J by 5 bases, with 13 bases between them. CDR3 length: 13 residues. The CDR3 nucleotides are TGTGCCAGCCACCGCGGTACCAACAATGAGCAGTTCTTC. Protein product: CASHRGTNNEQFF.

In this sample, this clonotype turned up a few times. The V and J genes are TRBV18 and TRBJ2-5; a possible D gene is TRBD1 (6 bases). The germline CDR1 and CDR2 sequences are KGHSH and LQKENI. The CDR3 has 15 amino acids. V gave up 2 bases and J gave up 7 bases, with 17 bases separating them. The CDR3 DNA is TGTGCCAGCTCACCAGCGCAGGGGATTGGCGGGACCCAGTACTTC. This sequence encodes CASSPAQGIGGTQYF.

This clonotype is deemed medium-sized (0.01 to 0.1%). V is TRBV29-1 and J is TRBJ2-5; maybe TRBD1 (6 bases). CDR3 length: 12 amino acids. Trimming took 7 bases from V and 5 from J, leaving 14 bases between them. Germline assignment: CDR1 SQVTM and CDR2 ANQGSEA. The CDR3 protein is CSAQGQQETQYF. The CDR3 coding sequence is TGCAGCGCTCAGGGGCAGCAGGAGACCCAGTACTTC.

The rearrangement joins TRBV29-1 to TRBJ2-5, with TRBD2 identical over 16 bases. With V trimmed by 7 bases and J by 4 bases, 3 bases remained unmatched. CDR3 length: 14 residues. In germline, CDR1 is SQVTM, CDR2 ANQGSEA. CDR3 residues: CSAGTSGRGETQYF. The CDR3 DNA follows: TGCAGCGCCGGGACTAGCGGGAGGGGAGAGACCCAGTACTTC.

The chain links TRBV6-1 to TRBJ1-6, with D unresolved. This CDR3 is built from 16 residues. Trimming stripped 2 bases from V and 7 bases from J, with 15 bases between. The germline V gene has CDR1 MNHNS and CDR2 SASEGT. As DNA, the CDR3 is TGTGCCAGCAGTGAATTATGGGGTGCAAAGAATTCACCCCTCCACTTT. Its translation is CASSELWGAKNSPLHF.

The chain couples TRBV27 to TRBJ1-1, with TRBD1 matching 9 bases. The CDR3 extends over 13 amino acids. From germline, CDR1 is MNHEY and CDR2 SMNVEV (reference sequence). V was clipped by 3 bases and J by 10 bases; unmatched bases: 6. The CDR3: CASSLSRQGGAFF. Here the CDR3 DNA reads TGTGCCAGCAGTTTGTCGCGACAGGGGGGAGCTTTCTTT.

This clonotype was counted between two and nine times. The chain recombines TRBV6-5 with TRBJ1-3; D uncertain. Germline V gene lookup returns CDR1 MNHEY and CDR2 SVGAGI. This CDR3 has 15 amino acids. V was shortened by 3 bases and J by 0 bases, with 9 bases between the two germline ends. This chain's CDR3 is CASSYSHASGNTIYF. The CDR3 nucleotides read TGTGCCAGCAGTTATTCCCATGCCTCTGGAAACACCATATATTTT.